This T cell receptor (beta chain) was captured by sequencing in a study of memory CD4+ T cells and cytomegalovirus serostatus. Findings of the study overall: Of 150 to 200 reported CMV TCRbeta sequences, under 80 were found in memory CD4+ repertoires.

In regard to this clone: Its antigen remains unidentified. Additional DNA sequences in this sample encode the identical CDR3.

Method: immunoSEQ multiplex PCR; TCRdb's copy keeps in-frame clones and lacks some. The sample shows some 52,000 clones, around four fifths of them seen only once. The sort gate was single viable CD3+CD4+CD8-CD45RO+ cells for memory CD4+ T cells. This CDR3 has 13 amino acids. Per germline, CDR1 KGHSH and CDR2 LQKENI. V was shortened by 6 bases and J by 2 bases, with 11 bases between the two germline ends. Sample: memory CD4+ T cells from blood. The source is an adult in good health and CMV-seropositive. The chain joins TRBV18 to TRBJ2-7; D possibly corresponds to TRBD1 (6 bases). CDR3 nucleotides: TGTGCCAGCTCCCTAAACAGGGCCTACGAGCAGTACTTC. Residues: CASSLNRAYEQYF.